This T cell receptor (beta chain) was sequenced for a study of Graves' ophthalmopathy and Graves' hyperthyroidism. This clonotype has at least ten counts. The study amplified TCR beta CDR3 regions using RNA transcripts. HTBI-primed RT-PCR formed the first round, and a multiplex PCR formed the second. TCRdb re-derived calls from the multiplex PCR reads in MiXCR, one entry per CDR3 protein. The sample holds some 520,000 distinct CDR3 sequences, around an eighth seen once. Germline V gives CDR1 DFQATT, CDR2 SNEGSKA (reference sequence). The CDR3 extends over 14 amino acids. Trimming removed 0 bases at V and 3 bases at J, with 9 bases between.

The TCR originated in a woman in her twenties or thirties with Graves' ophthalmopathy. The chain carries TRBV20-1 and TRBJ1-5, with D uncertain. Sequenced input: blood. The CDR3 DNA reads TGCAGTGCTAGAGAGCGTTGGGTCAATCAGCCCCAGCATTTT. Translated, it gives CSARERWVNQPQHF.